These 17 T cell receptor beta chains share one sample of origin, sequenced in a study. MiXCR was run by TCRdb on the 5' RACE reads, yielding one entry per CDR3 protein. This sample has 45,000 to 70,000 distinct CDR3 sequences, with around a quarter found just once. The material sequenced was tumor-infiltrating memory CD4+ T cells sorted from the breast tumor. The subset: memory CD4+ T cells, CD4+CD45RO+CD25-. The source of these receptors is a female donor with breast cancer.

This clonotype was found a few times. This chain links TRBV5-6 with TRBJ2-3; D might be TRBD2 (6 bases). The V and J ends lost 3 bases and 2 bases respectively, with 13 bases between them. The CDR3 is made up of 15 amino acids. The germline gives CDR1 SGHDT, CDR2 YYEEEE. The CDR3 DNA follows: TGTGCCAGCAGCTCATCCAGCGGGTCCACAGATACGCAGTATTTT. It yields the protein CASSSSSGSTDTQYF.

This clonotype showed up just a few times. This rearrangement joins TRBV9 to TRBJ2-7; 11 nucleotides match TRBD2. This CDR3 is 16 amino acids long. Unmatched junction bases numbered 10, after V lost 4 bases and J lost 4 bases. Germline V gives CDR1 SGDLS, CDR2 YYNGEE. The CDR3: CASSPGLAGGMYEQYF. CDR3 nucleotide sequence: TGTGCCAGCAGCCCGGGGCTAGCGGGAGGTATGTACGAGCAGTACTTC. The whole variable domain, filled in from reference TRBV9 and TRBJ2-7, reads DSGVTQTPKHLITATGQRVTLRCSPRSGDLSVYWYQQSLDQGLQFLIQYYNGEERAKGNILERFSAQQFPDLHSELNLSSLELGDSALYFCASSPGLAGGMYEQYFGPGTRLTVT.

The V gene is TRBV2, the J gene TRBJ1-1; D is perhaps TRBD1 (5 bases). Germline V CDR1 and CDR2: SNHLY, FYNNEI. Trimming took off 4 bases at V and 4 bases at J, with 13 bases between the two ends. CDR3 length: 14 residues. This CDR3 reads CASSVEGQSTEAFF. The CDR3, as DNA: TGTGCCAGCAGTGTTGAGGGGCAGAGCACTGAAGCTTTCTTT.

A remark on this clonotype: Mismatch with germline at one junction end may stem from a read error. The rearrangement joins TRBV20-1 to TRBJ1-1, with no clear D. Germline values: CDR1 DFQATT, CDR2 SNEGSKA (reference sequence). This CDR3 comprises 13 residues. CDR3 residues: CSATGRTDTETFF. CDR3 sequence (DNA): TGCAGTGCTACCGGCAGGACCGACACTGAAACTTTCTTT.

There are a few counts of this clonotype. The chain employs TRBV20-1 and TRBJ1-4; TRBD1 matches at 11 bases. With 6 bases clipped from V and 7 bases from J, the junction kept 10 bases outside the gene matches. The CDR3 is made up of 15 amino acids. Germline CDR1 and CDR2: DFQATT and SNEGSKA (reference sequence). CDR3 in amino acids: CSAPRTGGLGEKLFF. CDR3 nucleotides: TGCAGTGCCCCTCGGACAGGGGGCCTTGGTGAAAAACTGTTTTTT.

The V gene is TRBV4-2, the J gene TRBJ2-2; D gene uncertain. V lost 4 bases and J lost 5, with 23 bases in between. The CDR3 extends over 18 amino acids. CDR1 and CDR2 from the germline V gene are LGHNA and YNFKEQ. The CDR3 coding sequence is TGTGCCAGCAGCCTCAAGACCCGGACCGTACGTAGGACCGGGGAGCTGTTTTTT. This gives the protein CASSLKTRTVRRTGELFF.

The chain joins TRBV28 to TRBJ2-3; 14 nucleotides agree with TRBD2. The CDR3 loop spans 19 amino acids. Germline V gene data show CDR1 as MDHEN and CDR2 as SYDVKM. With V trimmed by 6 bases and J by 1 base, 12 bases remained unmatched. Here the CDR3 DNA reads TGTGCCAGCAGCCCTACCGGGACTAGCGGGAGATGGGGCACAGATACGCAGTATTTT. It yields the protein CASSPTGTSGRWGTDTQYF.

The chain is built from TRBV7-2 and TRBJ2-7, with TRBD1 matching over 9 bases. Looked up from germline, CDR1 is SGHTA and CDR2 is FQGNSA. J was trimmed by 5 bases and V by 6 bases; bases with no gene match: 5. The CDR3 totals 13 residues. The CDR3 DNA follows: TGTGCCAGCAGAGCCGGGACAGGGAACGAGCAGTACTTC. The encoded protein is CASRAGTGNEQYF.

About this clonotype itself: This may stem from a read error, because a much larger clone lies one nucleotide away. The chain has TRBV7-3 and TRBJ2-1; weak D call: TRBD2 (6 bases). Trimming removed 1 base from V and 10 bases from J, with 14 bases in between. CDR1 is SGHTA, CDR2 FQGTGA, per germline. The CDR3 is 14 residues long. The CDR3 DNA reads TGTGCCAGCAGCTTAAGCCACGCGGGATCAGAGCAGTTCTTC. Translated, it gives CASSLSHAGSEQFF.

This clonotype was counted only a few times. This chain joins TRBV11-3 and TRBJ1-5, with a possible D match to TRBD1 (6 bases). CDR1 is SGHNT, CDR2 YENEEA, per germline. The length of the CDR3 is 13 residues. V was cut by 5 bases and J by 7 bases, with 12 bases left in between. The CDR3 here is CASSHETGQPQHF. The CDR3 DNA reads as TGTGCCAGCAGCCATGAAACAGGGCAGCCCCAGCATTTT.

This clonotype was detected a few times. The chain employs TRBV5-1 and TRBJ2-5, with D perhaps TRBD1 (5 bases). CDR1 and CDR2 (germline): SGHRS, YFSETQ. This CDR3 is 15 amino acids long. The germline V and J ends were trimmed by 4 bases and 2 bases, with 15 bases remaining between them. In DNA, the CDR3 is TGCGCCAGCAGCACCCGACCTACAGGACAAGAGACCCAGTACTTC. Translation: CASSTRPTGQETQYF.

This clonotype was counted a few times. The CDR3 nucleotides are TGTGCCAGCACCGGCAGGGGATACTCGAACACCGGGGAGCTGTTTTTT. It codes for CASTGRGYSNTGELFF. J is TRBJ2-2 and V is TRBV6-1; perhaps TRBD1 as D (6 bases). The germline gives CDR1 MNHNS, CDR2 SASEGT. V lost 7 bases to trimming and J lost 0 bases, with 15 bases between them. CDR3 length: 16 residues.

This clonotype was detected only a few times. V gene TRBV5-1 combines with J gene TRBJ2-4, with D perhaps TRBD2 (7 bases). Deletions cut 1 base from V and 0 bases from J, with 17 bases between. The CDR3 sequence is 18 residues long. Germline V gives CDR1 SGHRS, CDR2 YFSETQ. CDR3 nucleotides: TGCGCCAGCAGCTTGAGGGGGGGCGCCGAACTAGCCAAAAACATTCAGTACTTC. Translated: CASSLRGGAELAKNIQYF.

In this sample, this clonotype turned up a few times. The V and J genes are TRBV12-3 or TRBV12-4 and TRBJ2-2; 11 bases map to TRBD2. V shed 5 bases, J shed 5 bases, and the junction held 4 bases outside the gene matches. This CDR3 spans 15 amino acids. The CDR3 reads CASSETSGTTGELFF. For the CDR3, the DNA is TGTGCCAGCAGTGAGACTAGCGGGACGACCGGGGAGCTGTTTTTT.

The genes are TRBV5-1 and TRBJ2-2; 7 nucleotides agree with TRBD2. Looked up from germline, CDR1 is SGHRS and CDR2 is YFSETQ. J was trimmed by 5 bases and V by 0 bases; bases with no gene match: 4. This CDR3 comprises 15 residues. CDR3 sequence: CASSLDMGGTGELFF. In nucleotides, the CDR3 is TGCGCCAGCAGCTTGGATATGGGAGGGACCGGGGAGCTGTTTTTT.

This clonotype was observed a few times. The V and J genes are TRBV19 and TRBJ2-7, with D possibly being TRBD1 (6 bases). The CDR3 is 14 amino acids. V gave up 4 bases and J gave up 0 bases, with 10 bases separating them. Germline V CDR1 and CDR2: LNHDA, SQIVND (reference sequence). The CDR3 protein is CASSTRDNSYEQYF. CDR3 nucleotides: TGTGCCAGTAGTACCCGGGACAACTCCTACGAGCAGTACTTC.

The chain is built from TRBV21-1 and TRBJ1-3; no check of the table's D call, TRBD1, against the DNA was made. TRBV21-1 is flagged as a pseudogene. The CDR3 length is 17 residues. As DNA, the CDR3 is TGTGCCAGCAGCATCCCAGGGGGCAGGGACAATAGAAACACCATATATTTT. This gives the protein CASSIPGGRDNRNTIYF.